This T cell receptor beta chain is from a study of CD8+CD57+ T cells in acquired aplastic anemia. TCR beta VDJ and CDR3 profiling used genomic DNA as template. From the reads, TCRdb called clonotypes with MiXCR, one entry per CDR3 protein. Of roughly 280,000 distinct CDR3 sequences listed, 45% to 65% are singletons. Before being chosen for sequencing, patients had shown CD8+CD57+ cell expansion by flow cytometry. Germline CDR1 is SGHTA and CDR2 is FQGNSA. This CDR3 has 14 amino acids. Trimming removed 2 bases from V and 0 bases from J, with 7 bases in between. Source material: sorted CD4+, CD8+, or CD8+CD57+ T cells (not recorded which) from PBMCs. The TCR comes from a human donor with aplastic anemia. The chain links TRBV7-2 to TRBJ2-5; D gene uncertain. CDR3 sequence reads: CASSLTADQETQYF. In DNA, the CDR3 is TGTGCCAGCAGCTTAACGGCGGACCAAGAGACCCAGTACTTC. Full variable domain (remainder filled in from reference TRBV7-2 and TRBJ2-5): GAGVSQSPSNKVTEKGKDVELRCDPISGHTALYWYRQSLGQGLEFLIYFQGNSAPDKSGLPSDRFSAERTGGSVSTLTIQRTQQEDSAVYLCASSLTADQETQYFGPGTRLLVL.